These 15 T cell receptor beta chains originate from one sample sequenced in a study of shared clonotypes between healthy human individuals (dated by TCRdb to 2018 to 2021). Library preparation employed the immunoSEQ multiplex PCR assay. Entries here come from immuneACCESS through TCRdb and include only in-frame sequences with V and J called. Some clones fail to appear in such tables; in the studies checked, an unresolved V gene covers under half of the shortfall, and the cause of the remainder is unknown. Across this sample there are some 480,000 clones, with approximately 79% seen only once. The top ten constitute more than 10% of the sample. The sample comprised PBMCs. The receptors were sampled from a woman aged 40 to 50 in good health. Some clones in this sample may be carry-over from other donors' samples.

This chain connects TRBV5-1 to TRBJ1-3; D ambiguous. The CDR3 has 15 amino acids. Germline assignment: CDR1 SGHRS and CDR2 YFSETQ. V was shortened by 4 bases and J by 0 bases, with 11 bases between the two germline ends. The CDR3: CASSPEGNSGNTIYF. Written as DNA, the CDR3 is TGCGCCAGCAGCCCAGAAGGTAACTCTGGAAACACCATATATTTT.

The chain carries TRBV7-8 and TRBJ2-7, with TRBD2 matching over 10 bases. The CDR3 loop spans 14 amino acids. V shed 4 bases, J shed 4 bases, and the junction held 4 bases outside the gene matches. Germline V gives CDR1 SGHVS, CDR2 FQNEAQ. This CDR3 is CASSWASGSYEQYF. CDR3 DNA sequence: TGTGCCAGCAGCTGGGCTAGCGGGAGTTACGAGCAGTACTTC.

The rearrangement joins TRBV7-9 to TRBJ1-1; no clear D gene. The V end was cut by 8 bases, the J end by 6 bases, with 10 bases between. CDR1 is SEHNR and CDR2 is FQNEAQ in the germline V gene (reference sequence). This CDR3 region has 11 residues. Here the CDR3 reads CASHPGPEAFF. In DNA, the CDR3 is TGTGCCAGCCATCCAGGCCCTGAAGCTTTCTTT.

J is TRBJ1-4 and V is TRBV5-1; D perhaps matches TRBD1 (5 bases). Trimming shortened V by 0 bases and J by 8 bases, and 11 bases separated the two germline ends. There are 14 residues in the CDR3. Germline V CDR1 and CDR2: SGHRS, YFSETQ. CDR3 amino acids: CASSLEGAGEKLFF. The CDR3 DNA sequence: TGCGCCAGCAGCTTGGAAGGGGCGGGAGAAAAACTGTTTTTT.

The rearrangement uses TRBV30 and TRBJ2-1; 9 nucleotides agree with TRBD2. Unmatched junction bases numbered 6, after V lost 4 bases and J lost 2 bases. There are 15 residues in the CDR3. Germline-derived CDR1 and CDR2 are GTSNPN and SVGIG (reference sequence). The CDR3 here is CAWTDGTSPYNEQFF. Written as DNA, the CDR3 is TGTGCCTGGACAGACGGGACTAGCCCCTACAATGAGCAGTTCTTC.

Concerning this clone: A far bigger clonotype differs at one base, so this is likely a read error. The chain is built from TRBV7-3 and TRBJ1-4; a possible D gene is TRBD1 (5 bases). The CDR3 covers 16 residues. V was trimmed by 8 bases and J by 0 bases, leaving 16 bases between them. Per the germline V gene, CDR1 is SGHTA and CDR2 is FQGTGA. The CDR3 coding sequence is TGTGCCAGCGGCTCTCGGGACCCTGCAACTAATGAAAAACTGTTTTTT. It translates to CASGSRDPATNEKLFF.

CDR3 in DNA: TGTGCCAGCAGTTTGTCCCAGGGGAACACTGAAGCTTTCTTT. It encodes CASSLSQGNTEAFF. The V gene is TRBV7-6, the J gene TRBJ1-1; possible D gene TRBD1, 5 bases. The germline CDR1 and CDR2 sequences are SGHVS and FNYEAQ. Trimming took off 6 bases at V and 1 base at J, with 12 bases between the two ends. The CDR3 loop spans 14 amino acids.

The chain uses TRBV7-9 and TRBJ2-3, with D tentatively TRBD2 (5 bases). This CDR3 has 17 amino acids. Looked up from germline, CDR1 is SEHNR and CDR2 is FQNEAQ (reference sequence). V lost 5 bases and J lost 0, with 18 bases in between. The DNA of the CDR3 is TGTGCCAGCAGCCCGTGGGGTGGAGGAGCGAGCACAGATACGCAGTATTTT. It is translated as CASSPWGGGASTDTQYF.

With regard to this clone: This CDR3 is also generated by other DNA sequences in the sample. The rearrangement links TRBV5-1 to TRBJ2-3; D gene uncertain. In germline, CDR1 is SGHRS, CDR2 YFSETQ. Trimming cost V 0 bases and J 3 bases, with 5 bases left between them. The CDR3 totals 13 residues. The CDR3 coding sequence is TGCGCCAGCAGCTTGGGACCTACAGATACGCAGTATTTT. This gives the protein CASSLGPTDTQYF. Full variable domain (remainder filled in from reference TRBV5-1 and TRBJ2-3): KAGVTQTPRYLIKTRGQQVTLSCSPISGHRSVSWYQQTPGQGLQFLFEYFSETQRNKGNFPGRFSGRQFSNSRSEMNVSTLELGDSALYLCASSLGPTDTQYFGPGTRLTVL.

This clone appeared once. The J gene is TRBJ2-5, the V gene TRBV28; maybe TRBD1 (6 bases). V lost 7 bases, J lost 4 bases, and 16 bases lay in between. CDR3 length equals 14 residues. Germline assignment: CDR1 MDHEN and CDR2 SYDVKM. As DNA, the CDR3 is TGTGCCAGCATTTCAGGGGCGGATGGAGAGACCCAGTACTTC. Translation: CASISGADGETQYF. The whole variable domain, remainder taken from reference TRBV28 and TRBJ2-5, is DVKVTQSSRYLVKRTGEKVFLECVQDMDHENMFWYRQDPGLGLRLIYFSYDVKMKEKGDIPEGYSVSREKKERFSLILESASTNQTSMYLCASISGADGETQYFGPGTRLLVL.

V gene TRBV7-2 combines with J gene TRBJ2-1; D call uncertain. Germline CDR1 and CDR2: SGHTA and FQGNSA. V was shortened by 2 bases and J by 5 bases, with 10 bases between the two germline ends. The CDR3 is 14 amino acids. CDR3 region: CASSLSSGDNEQFF. DNA for the CDR3: TGTGCCAGCAGCTTATCGTCTGGGGACAATGAGCAGTTCTTC.

The chain combines TRBV2 with TRBJ2-3; tentatively, D is TRBD1 (6 bases). The CDR3 spans 11 residues. The V gene lost 9 bases and the J gene lost 9 bases, with 13 bases spanning the gap. CDR1 is SNHLY and CDR2 is FYNNEI in the germline V gene. CDR3 loop: CASPRDNTQYF. The DNA of the CDR3 is TGTGCCAGTCCCCGGGACAACACGCAGTATTTT.

The rearrangement joins TRBV5-4 to TRBJ2-3; 10 positions match TRBD2. The J segment lost 7 bases and the V segment lost 4 bases, leaving 12 bases of the junction unmatched. The length of the CDR3 is 16 residues. CDR1 and CDR2 from the germline V gene are SGHNT and YYREEE (reference sequence). CDR3 in amino acids: CASSIFLAGEGNTQYF. CDR3 DNA sequence: TGTGCCAGCAGCATCTTCCTAGCGGGAGAGGGAAATACGCAGTATTTT.

The sample holds a few counts of this clone. The chain carries TRBV5-1 and TRBJ2-2, with 8 positions matching TRBD2. Per the germline V gene, CDR1 is SGHRS and CDR2 is YFSETQ. Trimming at V came to 4 bases and at J to 0 bases, leaving 5 bases not matched to a gene. The CDR3 runs 16 residues. The CDR3 sequence is CASSTSGRANTGELFF. CDR3 coding DNA: TGCGCCAGCAGCACTAGCGGCCGTGCGAACACCGGGGAGCTGTTTTTT.

The CDR3 protein is CASSPWDRGSYNEQFF. The CDR3 coding sequence is TGTGCCAGCAGTCCCTGGGACAGGGGGTCCTACAATGAGCAGTTCTTC. The chain has TRBV27 and TRBJ2-1, with 11 bases matching TRBD1. CDR3 length: 16 residues. From germline, CDR1 is MNHEY and CDR2 SMNVEV (reference sequence). V lost 5 bases to trimming and J lost 1 base; unmatched junction nucleotides: 4.